A selection of T cell receptor beta chains follows, all from one sample in a study of PD-L1 blockade in urothelial cancer. Assay: immunoSEQ multiplex PCR; the TCRdb copy retains only in-frame clones and omits some. The data show roughly 84,000 clones, 82% seen once. The specimen was PBMCs, collected around atezolizumab (anti-PD-L1) treatment. Receptors were obtained from a man between 65 and 80 years old with urothelial cancer. Both conserved end residues are part of each CDR3. Fields, in order: J gene, clone size, V gene, D gene, CDR3 protein, CDR3 DNA. A D gene is named only where the DNA matches it firmly. Some rows have no size entry. The others give once, few or many, or a class for an expanded clone.

>TRBJ2-1|-|TRBV19|TRBD2
CASSLGTSGRTNEQFF
TGTGCCAGTAGCCTTGGGACTAGCGGGAGGACCAATGAGCAGTTCTTC
>TRBJ1-5|-|TRBV16|-
CASSPPDSPRSNQPQHF
TGTGCCAGCAGCCCCCCCGACAGCCCTCGGAGCAATCAGCCCCAGCATTTT
>TRBJ2-2|once|TRBV28|TRBD1
CASTSSQGAVGELFF
TGTGCCAGCACCAGTTCCCAGGGGGCTGTCGGGGAGCTGTTTTTT
>TRBJ2-2|once|TRBV11-1|TRBD2
CASSHTSGNAGELFF
TGTGCCAGCAGCCATACTAGCGGGAACGCCGGGGAGCTGTTTTTT
>TRBJ1-1|-|TRBV6-1|-
CASTRGGVEAFF
TGTGCCAGCACTAGAGGCGGGGTCGAAGCTTTCTTT
>TRBJ2-1|-|TRBV7-9|TRBD1
CASSPDRDNEQFF
TGTGCCAGCAGCCCCGACAGGGACAATGAGCAGTTCTTC
>TRBJ2-7|-|TRBV19|TRBD1
CASSIVGQGIYEQYF
TGTGCCAGTAGTATAGTCGGACAGGGGATTTACGAGCAGTACTTC
>TRBJ1-1|-|TRBV5-1|-
CASSLETGNTEAFF
TGCGCCAGCAGCTTGGAAACAGGGAACACTGAAGCTTTCTTT
>TRBJ1-5|-|TRBV18|TRBD1
CASSPGTGDNQPQHF
TGTGCCAGCTCACCTGGGACAGGGGATAATCAGCCCCAGCATTTT
>TRBJ2-5|-|TRBV11-2|TRBD2
CASTQRASGDQETQYF
TGTGCCAGCACTCAGAGGGCTAGCGGGGATCAAGAGACCCAGTACTTC
>TRBJ2-2|-|TRBV4-3|-
CASSQDRDLTGELFF
TGCGCCAGCAGCCAAGACAGGGATCTCACCGGGGAGCTGTTTTTT
>TRBJ1-4|-|TRBV15|-
CAPLGGSEKLFF
TGTGCCCCGCTGGGGGGGAGTGAAAAACTGTTTTTT
>TRBJ2-7|-|TRBV5-1|-
CASTPDGGPSYEQYF
TGCGCCAGCACTCCCGACGGGGGTCCCTCCTACGAGCAGTACTTC
>TRBJ2-7|-|TRBV10-3|-
CAISVGGAREQYF
TGTGCCATCAGTGTTGGGGGGGCCCGCGAGCAGTACTTC
>TRBJ1-1|-|TRBV5-1|-
CASSLDLNWEAFF
TGCGCCAGCAGCCTGGACTTGAATTGGGAAGCTTTCTTT
>TRBJ1-2|-|TRBV29-1|-
CSVGIGGANGYTF
TGCAGCGTTGGAATTGGCGGGGCGAATGGCTACACCTTC
>TRBJ2-4|-|TRBV28|-
CASRRTRGTAKNIQYF
TGTGCCAGCAGGCGAACACGCGGGACAGCCAAAAACATTCAGTACTTC
>TRBJ2-5|-|TRBV29-1|TRBD1
CSVTGGWGETQYF
TGCAGCGTAACAGGGGGGTGGGGTGAGACCCAGTACTTC
>TRBJ1-1|-|TRBV4-1|-
CASSQVTGNTEAFF
TGCGCCAGCAGCCAGGTTACGGGGAACACTGAAGCTTTCTTT
>TRBJ1-1|-|TRBV18|TRBD1
CASSPGQGATEAFF
TGTGCCAGCTCACCCGGACAGGGCGCGACTGAAGCTTTCTTT
>TRBJ2-5|-|TRBV15|-
CATSRVPGETQYF
TGTGCCACCAGCAGAGTCCCAGGAGAGACCCAGTACTTC
>TRBJ2-7|-|TRBV2|TRBD2
CASSTLAGGVYEQYF
TGTGCCAGCAGTACCCTGGCGGGAGGGGTGTACGAGCAGTACTTC
>TRBJ1-2|-|TRBV5-5|TRBD1
CASSLVRDSYGYTF
TGTGCCAGCAGCTTGGTTAGGGACAGCTATGGCTACACCTTC
>TRBJ2-7|-|TRBV29-1|-
CSVDGQSQPCEQYF
TGCAGCGTGGACGGACAATCCCAACCCTGCGAGCAGTACTTC
>TRBJ2-5|-|TRBV11-3|TRBD1
CASSQRGPRETQYF
TGTGCCAGCAGCCAAAGGGGGCCGCGGGAGACCCAGTACTTC
>TRBJ2-7|-|TRBV19|TRBD2
CASSGLAGDSYEQYF
TGTGCCAGTAGTGGCCTAGCGGGGGACTCCTACGAGCAGTACTTC
>TRBJ2-7|-|TRBV7-8|TRBD1
CASSSPGQSSYEQYF
TGTGCCAGCAGCTCACCGGGACAGAGCTCCTACGAGCAGTACTTC
>TRBJ2-7|-|TRBV4-1|TRBD1
CASSQDSPTGGDYEQYF
TGCGCCAGCAGCCAAGATTCTCCGACAGGGGGAGATTACGAGCAGTACTTC
>TRBJ2-1|-|TRBV9|TRBD2
CASSIGTSGYNEQFF
TGTGCCAGCAGCATCGGGACTAGCGGATACAATGAGCAGTTCTTC
>TRBJ2-7|-|TRBV7-7|-
CASSLGGRGDEQYF
TGTGCCAGCAGCTTAGGAGGCAGGGGAGACGAGCAGTACTTC
>TRBJ2-5|-|TRBV5-4|TRBD2
CASSLELAGAETQYF
TGTGCCAGCAGCTTGGAACTAGCGGGGGCAGAGACCCAGTACTTC
>TRBJ2-7|-|TRBV9|TRBD2
CASSPQAGVAEQYF
TGTGCCAGCAGCCCCCAAGCGGGAGTCGCCGAGCAGTACTTC
>TRBJ2-2|many|TRBV10-1|-
CASSESRDTGELFF
TGCGCCAGCAGTGAGTCCAGGGACACCGGGGAGCTGTTTTTT
>TRBJ1-2|-|TRBV19|TRBD1
CASSPAQGASYGYTF
TGTGCCAGTAGCCCTGCTCAGGGGGCCTCCTATGGCTACACCTTC
>TRBJ2-1|-|TRBV7-3|TRBD2
CASSLYGGASDEQFF
TGTGCCAGCAGCTTATACGGGGGGGCCTCTGATGAGCAGTTCTTC
>TRBJ2-3|-|TRBV28|TRBD2
CASSLPTGGADTQYF
TGTGCCAGCAGTTTACCGACGGGAGGGGCAGATACGCAGTATTTT
>TRBJ1-2|-|TRBV19|-
CASSIGVQASWKSYGYTF
TGTGCCAGTAGTATCGGCGTGCAGGCTAGCTGGAAGAGCTATGGCTACACCTTC
>TRBJ1-1|once|TRBV18|TRBD1
CASSPQTGDTEAFF
TGTGCCAGCTCACCACAGACAGGGGACACTGAAGCTTTCTTT
>TRBJ2-3|-|TRBV5-6|-
CASSFVGEADTQYF
TGTGCCAGCAGCTTCGTCGGGGAGGCAGATACGCAGTATTTT
>TRBJ2-5|-|TRBV2|-
CASSETTSRGETQYF
TGTGCCAGCAGTGAAACGACCTCTCGGGGGGAGACCCAGTACTTC
>TRBJ2-7|few|TRBV6-5|TRBD1
CASSYRGQAPEQYF
TGTGCCAGCAGTTACCGTGGACAGGCCCCCGAGCAGTACTTC
>TRBJ1-6|-|TRBV6-6|-
CASSAPTGKENSPLHF
TGTGCCAGCAGTGCCCCCACAGGGAAAGAAAATTCACCCCTCCACTTT
>TRBJ2-5|once|TRBV7-2|-
CASSLSEETQYF
TGTGCCAGCAGCTTAAGTGAGGAGACCCAGTACTTC
>TRBJ1-1|once|TRBV5-1|-
CASSLVAGETEAFF
TGCGCCAGCAGCTTGGTGGCAGGGGAAACTGAAGCTTTCTTT
>TRBJ1-5|-|TRBV2|-
CASSAGGGGQPQHF
TGTGCCAGCAGTGCGGGGGGAGGGGGTCAGCCCCAGCATTTT
>TRBJ1-1|-|TRBV25-1|-
CASGEFGAFF
TGTGCCAGCGGGGAGTTTGGGGCTTTCTTT
>TRBJ2-1|-|TRBV29-1|TRBD2
CSVEPGTSVYNEQFF
TGCAGCGTTGAGCCCGGGACTAGCGTTTACAATGAGCAGTTCTTC